This T cell receptor beta chain was captured by sequencing in a study of regulatory T cells in long-lasting Graves disease. Trimming removed 3 bases at V and 1 base at J, with 6 bases between. The germline V gene has CDR1 PRHDT and CDR2 FYEKMQ (reference sequence). The CDR3 totals 13 residues. Time point given: newly diagnosed GD, antithyroid drugs for less than 3 months. PBMCs were the source of the RNA used for TCR sequencing. CDR3 regions were amplified by Arm-PCR using iRepertoire HTBI primers to build TCR beta libraries. TCRdb re-derived calls from the multiplex PCR reads in MiXCR, one entry per CDR3 protein. The sample has around 480,000 distinct CDR3 sequences; roughly 15% are singletons. This clonotype was detected many times. Antigen unknown. Study observations and caveats: Relative to newly diagnosed Graves' patients, persistent ones had lower TCR diversity. Patients with persistent disease shared over 2,500 public clonotypes, outpacing the approximately 920 shared by new patients.

Another study also made use of these data, one on T cells in Graves' hyperthyroidism and ophthalmopathy. This second study says: Blood also carried most thyroid clonotypes expanded above 0.001.

The sequencing used peripheral blood mononuclear cells (PBMCs), collected at new diagnosis, from a patient treated with antithyroid drugs. The chain has TRBV13 and TRBJ1-1, with D hard to call. This sequence was found in a woman aged 40 to 65 with Graves disease. The CDR3 DNA sequence: TGTGCCAGCAGCTTCAATCGGAACACTGAAGCTTTCTTT. Amino acid sequence: CASSFNRNTEAFF.